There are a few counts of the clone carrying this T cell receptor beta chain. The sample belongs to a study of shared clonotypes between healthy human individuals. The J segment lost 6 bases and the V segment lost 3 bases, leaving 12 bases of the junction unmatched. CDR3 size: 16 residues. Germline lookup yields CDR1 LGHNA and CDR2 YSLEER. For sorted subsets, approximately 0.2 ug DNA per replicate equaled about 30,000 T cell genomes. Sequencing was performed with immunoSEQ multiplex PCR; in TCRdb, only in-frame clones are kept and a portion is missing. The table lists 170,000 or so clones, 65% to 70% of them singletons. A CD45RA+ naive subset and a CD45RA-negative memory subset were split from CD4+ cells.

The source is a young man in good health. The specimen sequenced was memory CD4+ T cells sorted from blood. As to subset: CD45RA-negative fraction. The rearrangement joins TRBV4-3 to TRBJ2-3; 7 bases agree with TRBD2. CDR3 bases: TGCGCCAGCAGCCAGGCCGTCGGCGGGAGTGGGGATACGCAGTATTTT. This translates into CASSQAVGGSGDTQYF.